The clone carrying this TCR beta chain has a single count. This sample is drawn from a study of cytomegalovirus exposure and HLA in healthy donors. Sequencing was performed with immunoSEQ multiplex PCR; in TCRdb, only in-frame clones are kept and a portion is missing. The sample has fewer than 300,000 clones, roughly 90% seen once. Germline CDR1 and CDR2: MNHEY and SMNVEV (reference sequence). The CDR3 runs to 13 residues. V was pared by 8 bases and J by 3 bases, with 5 bases of the junction left unmatched. The V gene is TRBV27, the J gene TRBJ2-3; the match to TRBD2 covers 7 bases. The TCR sequence derives from a woman in her late teens or twenties in good health and CMV-seronegative. Sequencing input: PBMCs. This chain's CDR3 is CASGREATDTQYF. The CDR3 nucleotides read TGTGCCAGCGGGAGGGAGGCGACAGATACGCAGTATTTT.